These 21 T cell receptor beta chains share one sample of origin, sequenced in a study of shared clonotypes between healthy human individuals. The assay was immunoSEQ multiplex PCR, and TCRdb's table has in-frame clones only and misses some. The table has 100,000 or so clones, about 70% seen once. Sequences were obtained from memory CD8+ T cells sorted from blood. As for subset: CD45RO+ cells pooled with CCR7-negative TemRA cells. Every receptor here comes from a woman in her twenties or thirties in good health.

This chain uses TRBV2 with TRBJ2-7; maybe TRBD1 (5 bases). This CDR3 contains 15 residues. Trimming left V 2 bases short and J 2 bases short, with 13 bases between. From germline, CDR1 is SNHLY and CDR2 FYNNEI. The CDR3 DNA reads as TGTGCCAGCAGTGAATCCCCAGGGAACACCTACGAGCAGTACTTC. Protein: CASSESPGNTYEQYF.

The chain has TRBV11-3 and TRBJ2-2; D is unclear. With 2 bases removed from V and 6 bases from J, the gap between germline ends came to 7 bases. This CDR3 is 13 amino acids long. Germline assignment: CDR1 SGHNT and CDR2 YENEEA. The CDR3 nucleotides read TGTGCCAGCAGCTTAATAGGATCCGGGGAGCTGTTTTTT. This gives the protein CASSLIGSGELFF.

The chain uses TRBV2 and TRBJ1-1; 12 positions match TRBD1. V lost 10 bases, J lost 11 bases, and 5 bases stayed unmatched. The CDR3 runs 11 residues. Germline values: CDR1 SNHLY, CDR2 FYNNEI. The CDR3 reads CAIPGQGAAFF. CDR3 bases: TGTGCCATCCCGGGACAGGGGGCGGCTTTCTTT.

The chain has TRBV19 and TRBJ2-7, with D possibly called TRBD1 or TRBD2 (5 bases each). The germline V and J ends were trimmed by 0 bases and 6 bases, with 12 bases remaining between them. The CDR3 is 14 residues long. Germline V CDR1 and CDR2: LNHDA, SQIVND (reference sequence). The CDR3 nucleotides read TGTGCCAGTAGTATAGATCATATGAGGGGCGAGCAGTACTTC. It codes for CASSIDHMRGEQYF.

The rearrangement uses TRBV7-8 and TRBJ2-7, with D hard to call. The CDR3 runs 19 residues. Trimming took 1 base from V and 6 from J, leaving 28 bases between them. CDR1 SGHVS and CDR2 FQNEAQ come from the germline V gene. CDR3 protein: CASSLGLGGRSTNNFEQYF. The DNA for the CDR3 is TGTGCCAGCAGCTTAGGGCTAGGCGGAAGGTCAACCAACAACTTCGAGCAGTACTTC.

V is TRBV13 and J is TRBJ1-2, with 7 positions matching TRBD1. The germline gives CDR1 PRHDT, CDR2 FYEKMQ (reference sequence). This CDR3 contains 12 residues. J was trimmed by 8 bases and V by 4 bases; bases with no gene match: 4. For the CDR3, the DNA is TGTGCCAGCAGCTGTACAGGGGACGGCTACACCTTC. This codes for CASSCTGDGYTF.

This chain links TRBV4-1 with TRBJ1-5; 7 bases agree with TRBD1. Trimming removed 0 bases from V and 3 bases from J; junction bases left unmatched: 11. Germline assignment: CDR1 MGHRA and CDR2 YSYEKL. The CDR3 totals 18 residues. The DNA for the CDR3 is TGCGCCAGCAGCCAAGATCCCCCCGGGACAGAAGACAATCAGCCCCAGCATTTT. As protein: CASSQDPPGTEDNQPQHF.

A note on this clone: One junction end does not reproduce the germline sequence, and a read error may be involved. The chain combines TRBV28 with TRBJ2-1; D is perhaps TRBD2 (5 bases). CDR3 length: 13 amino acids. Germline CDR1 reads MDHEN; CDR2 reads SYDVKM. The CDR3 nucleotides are TGTGCCAGCAGCCGAATTTCTAGCAATGGGCAGTTCTTC. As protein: CASSRISSNGQFF.

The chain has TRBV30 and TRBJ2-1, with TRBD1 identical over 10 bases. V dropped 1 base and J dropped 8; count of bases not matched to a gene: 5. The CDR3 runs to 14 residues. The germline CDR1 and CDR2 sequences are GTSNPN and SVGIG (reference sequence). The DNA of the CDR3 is TGTGCCTGGAGTGGCGGGACAGGGGTTCATGAGCAGTTCTTC. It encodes CAWSGGTGVHEQFF. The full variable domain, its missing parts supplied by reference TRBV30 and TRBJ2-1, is SQTIHQWPATLVQPVGSPLSLECTVEGTSNPNLYWYRQAAGRGLQLLFYSVGIGQISSEVPQNLSASRPQDRQFILSSKKLLLSDSGFYLCAWSGGTGVHEQFFGPGTRLTVL.

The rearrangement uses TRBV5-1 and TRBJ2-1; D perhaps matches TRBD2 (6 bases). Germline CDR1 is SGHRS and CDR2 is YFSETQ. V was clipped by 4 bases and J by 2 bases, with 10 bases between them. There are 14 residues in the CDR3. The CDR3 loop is CASSREIPYNEQFF. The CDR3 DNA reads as TGCGCCAGCAGCCGGGAGATCCCCTACAATGAGCAGTTCTTC.

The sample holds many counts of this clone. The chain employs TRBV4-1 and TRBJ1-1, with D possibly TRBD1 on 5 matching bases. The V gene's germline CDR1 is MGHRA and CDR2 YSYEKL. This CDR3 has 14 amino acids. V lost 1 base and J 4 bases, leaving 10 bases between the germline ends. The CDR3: CASSQGPGTTEAFF. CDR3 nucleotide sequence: TGCGCCAGCAGCCAAGGCCCGGGGACCACTGAAGCTTTCTTT.

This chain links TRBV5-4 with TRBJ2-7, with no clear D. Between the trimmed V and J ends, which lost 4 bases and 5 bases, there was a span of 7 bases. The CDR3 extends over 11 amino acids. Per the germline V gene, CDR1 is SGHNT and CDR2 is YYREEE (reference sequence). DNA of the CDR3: TGTGCCAGCAGCACGTCTAACGAGCAGTACTTC. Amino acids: CASSTSNEQYF.

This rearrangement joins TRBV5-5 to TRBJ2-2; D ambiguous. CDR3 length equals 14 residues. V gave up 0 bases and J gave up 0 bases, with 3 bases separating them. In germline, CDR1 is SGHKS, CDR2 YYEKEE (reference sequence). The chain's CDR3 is CASSLGSNTGELFF. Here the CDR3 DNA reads TGTGCCAGCAGCTTGGGATCGAACACCGGGGAGCTGTTTTTT.

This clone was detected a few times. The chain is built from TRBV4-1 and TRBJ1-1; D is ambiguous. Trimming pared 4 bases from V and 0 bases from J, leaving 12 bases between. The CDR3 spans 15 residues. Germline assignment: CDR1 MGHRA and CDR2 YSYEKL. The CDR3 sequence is CASSLSDALNTEAFF. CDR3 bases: TGCGCCAGCAGCCTTTCGGACGCGTTGAACACTGAAGCTTTCTTT.

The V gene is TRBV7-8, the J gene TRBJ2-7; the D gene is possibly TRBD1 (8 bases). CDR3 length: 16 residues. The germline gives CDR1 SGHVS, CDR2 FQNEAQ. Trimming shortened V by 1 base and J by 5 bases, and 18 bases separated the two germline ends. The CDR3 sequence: CASSLGTVQGGHEQYF. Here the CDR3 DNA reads TGTGCCAGCAGCTTAGGCACTGTACAGGGGGGGCACGAGCAGTACTTC.

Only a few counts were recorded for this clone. The CDR3 loop is CASSLRIAGGTSYNEQFF. CDR3 coding DNA: TGTGCCAGCAGCTTACGAATAGCGGGAGGTACATCCTACAATGAGCAGTTCTTC. V gene TRBV7-8 combines with J gene TRBJ2-1, with TRBD2 matching over 10 bases. The V segment lost 2 bases and the J segment 1 base; nucleotides outside the gene matches: 8. Germline-derived CDR1 and CDR2 are SGHVS and FQNEAQ. The CDR3 spans 18 residues.

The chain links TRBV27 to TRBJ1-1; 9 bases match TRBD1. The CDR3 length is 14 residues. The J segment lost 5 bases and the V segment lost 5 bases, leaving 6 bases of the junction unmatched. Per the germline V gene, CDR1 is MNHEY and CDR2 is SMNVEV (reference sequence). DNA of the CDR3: TGTGCCAGCAGTCTCGACAGGGGGTGGACTGAAGCTTTCTTT. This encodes CASSLDRGWTEAFF.

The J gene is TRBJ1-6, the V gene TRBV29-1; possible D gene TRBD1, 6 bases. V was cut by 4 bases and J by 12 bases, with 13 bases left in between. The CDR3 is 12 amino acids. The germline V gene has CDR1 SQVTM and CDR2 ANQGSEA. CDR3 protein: CSVGAGEGPLHF. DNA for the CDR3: TGCAGCGTTGGGGCAGGGGAAGGACCCCTCCACTTT.

The CDR3 DNA is TGTGCCAGCTCAAGGGGTCGGGCCGGGGTCGGGACCCAGTACTTC. It specifies CASSRGRAGVGTQYF. This chain links TRBV11-2 with TRBJ2-5; D may be TRBD1 or TRBD2 (5 bases each). The V gene's germline CDR1 is SGHAT and CDR2 FQNNGV. This CDR3 comprises 15 residues. V lost 8 bases and J lost 7, with 23 bases in between.

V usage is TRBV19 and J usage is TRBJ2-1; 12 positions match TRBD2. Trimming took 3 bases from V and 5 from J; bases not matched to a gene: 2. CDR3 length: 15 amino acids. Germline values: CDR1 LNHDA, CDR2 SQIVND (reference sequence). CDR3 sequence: CASSIGLAGHNEQFF. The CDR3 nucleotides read TGTGCCAGTAGTATCGGACTAGCGGGGCACAATGAGCAGTTCTTC.

The CDR3 nucleotides read TGTGCCAGCAGTTTCACGACTAGCGAATCTTTAGCCAAAAACATTCAGTACTTC. It encodes CASSFTTSESLAKNIQYF. The chain combines TRBV28 with TRBJ2-4, with 8 positions matching TRBD2. V gave up 3 bases and J gave up 0 bases; unmatched junction bases: 10. The CDR3 length is 18 residues. Germline V gene data show CDR1 as MDHEN and CDR2 as SYDVKM.